This T cell receptor (beta chain) was profiled in a study of Tregs in tolerant kidney transplant recipients (dated by TCRdb to the late 2010s). In the study overall: The study used TCRbeta sequencing to identify donor-specific regulatory T cells before combined kidney and bone marrow transplantation, then tracked those cells after transplant. Study-wide conclusions, independent of this receptor: The study was limited by small patient numbers, and the findings need validation in larger populations and under other immunosuppression protocols. Expanding Tregs with activated donor B cells appeared to identify the most biologically relevant and donor-specific TCRbeta repertoire. For some patients, the PCR primers changed as time went on, which meant samples from those patients could not be compared with one another at the nucleotide level. Biological reproducibility was not examined directly, but technical replication error appeared to be minimal. In tolerant patients, donor-specific Tregs expanded more than Tregs overall, which suggests antigen-driven rather than nonspecific expansion.

The transplants used related donors along with nonmyeloablative bone marrow transplantation, and in the human trials mixed chimerism was transient. Unstimulated Tregs (CD4+CD25+CD127-), CD4+ non-Tregs (CD4+CD25-), CD4 and CD8 cells were FACS-sorted from thawed PBMCs. Patients were 4 combined kidney and bone marrow transplant recipients from the ITN036ST trial, and only these trial subjects had samples available. Healthy control blood was processed to PBMCs by Ficoll density gradient and cryopreserved, and patient PBMCs were collected before and after transplant. With regard to this clone: Its specific antigen is unknown. The input lacks base qualities; no much larger clone sits a single base away.

Per the germline V gene (reference sequence), LNHDA is the CDR1 and SQIVND is the CDR2. V and J are truncated by 2 bases and 2 bases respectively, leaving an intervening sequence of 12 bases. Including the terminal cysteine and phenylalanine, the CDR3 comprises 15 residues. Only the CDR3 DNA stays, 45 bases, in frame from base 1. Genomic DNA was extracted from sorted cells with the QIAGEN DNeasy Blood and Tissue Kit for TCRbeta CDR3 sequencing. High-throughput TCRbeta CDR3 sequencing, which included PCR amplification with bias correction and internal controls, was done commercially through immunoSEQ. Per the source publication's procedure: A unique productive TCRbeta sequence was defined by the CDR3 nucleotide sequence when primers matched, and otherwise by the CDR3 amino acid sequence together with the Vbeta and Jbeta genes. To correct sorting error, sequences shared between sorted populations at a frequency ratio of 2:1 or less were removed; the rest were assigned to the higher population. Sequences were defined as donor-reactive when expanded at least 5-fold in CFSE-low cells versus unstimulated cells and present at a frequency of at least 0.01% in CFSE-low cells. Repertoire divergence was quantified by Jensen-Shannon divergence using the top 100 TCRbeta sequences ranked by frequency. When a sample had multiple sequencing runs, each run was corrected for sorting error separately and the runs were then pooled. Not all clones reach the TCRdb copy of this immuneACCESS table, which keeps in-frame sequences only. Checked studies attribute under half of the gap to unresolved V genes and leave the rest unexplained. The DNA gave D and trimming, while V, J and clone size come from that table. This sample comprises fewer than 95,000 clones, 93% of them detected only once. The leading ten clones occupy about 1.5% of the sample.

Rearrangement joined TRBV19 to TRBJ1-2; there is no confident call for the D gene. Sample: CD4+ T cells from blood (PBMCs), taken 12 months after the transplant. The receptor was derived from a human patient who received a combined kidney and bone marrow transplant. After a transplant, some T cells may be the graft donor's own cells. The DNA sequence reads TGTGCCAGTAGTATACCGTCCAGGTTCAACTATGGCTACACCTTC. This is translated as CASSIPSRFNYGYTF.